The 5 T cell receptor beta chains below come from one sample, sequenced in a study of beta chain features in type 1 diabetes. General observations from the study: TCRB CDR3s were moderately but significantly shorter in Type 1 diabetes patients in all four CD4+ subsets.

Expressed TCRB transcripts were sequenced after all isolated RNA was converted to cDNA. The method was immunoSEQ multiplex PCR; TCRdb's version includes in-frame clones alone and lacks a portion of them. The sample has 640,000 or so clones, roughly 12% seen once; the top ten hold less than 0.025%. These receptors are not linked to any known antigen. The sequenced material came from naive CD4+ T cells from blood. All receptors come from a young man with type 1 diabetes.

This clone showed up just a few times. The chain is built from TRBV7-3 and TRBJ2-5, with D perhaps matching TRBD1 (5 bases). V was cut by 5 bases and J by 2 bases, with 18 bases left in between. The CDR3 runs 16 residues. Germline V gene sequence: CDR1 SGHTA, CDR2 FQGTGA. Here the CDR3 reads CASSPHGAGNQETQYF. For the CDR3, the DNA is TGTGCCAGCAGCCCCCATGGGGCAGGGAATCAAGAGACCCAGTACTTC.

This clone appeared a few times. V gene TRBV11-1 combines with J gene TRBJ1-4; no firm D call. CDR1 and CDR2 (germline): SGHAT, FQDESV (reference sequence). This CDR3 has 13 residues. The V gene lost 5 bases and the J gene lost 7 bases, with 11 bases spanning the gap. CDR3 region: CASSIGMGEKLFF. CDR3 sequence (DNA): TGTGCCAGCAGCATCGGAATGGGTGAAAAACTGTTTTTT.

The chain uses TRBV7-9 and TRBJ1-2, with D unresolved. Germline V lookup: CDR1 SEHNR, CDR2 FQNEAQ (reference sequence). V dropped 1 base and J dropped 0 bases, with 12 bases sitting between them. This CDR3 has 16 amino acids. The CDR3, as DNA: TGTGCCAGCAGCTTAGATGACATCCGGTCTAACTATGGCTACACCTTC. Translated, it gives CASSLDDIRSNYGYTF.

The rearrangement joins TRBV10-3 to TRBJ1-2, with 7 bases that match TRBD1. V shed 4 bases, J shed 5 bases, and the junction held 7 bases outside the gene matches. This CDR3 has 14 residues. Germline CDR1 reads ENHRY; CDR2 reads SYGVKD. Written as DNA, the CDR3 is TGTGCCATCAGTGCGGGGACAGATTGGTATGGCTACACCTTC. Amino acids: CAISAGTDWYGYTF.

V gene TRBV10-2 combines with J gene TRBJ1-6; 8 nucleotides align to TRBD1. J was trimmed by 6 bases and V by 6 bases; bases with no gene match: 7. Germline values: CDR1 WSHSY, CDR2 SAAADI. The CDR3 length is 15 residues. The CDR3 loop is CASSQDRASNSPLHF. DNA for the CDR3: TGCGCCAGCAGCCAGGACAGGGCGAGTAATTCACCCCTCCACTTT.